The entry below gives a single TCR beta chain sequence along with its context. V shed 5 bases, J shed 5 bases, and the junction held 12 bases outside the gene matches. The CDR3 consists of 17 residues. The germline V gene has CDR1 SGHAT and CDR2 FQNNGV. Sequenced by immunoSEQ multiplex PCR; TCRdb stores in-frame clones only, minus some. The table shows about 150,000 clones, with 80% to 90% occurring only once. This record belongs to a study of blood T cell repertoires in COVID-19. Study summary: The United States, Italy and Spain were the sources of the acute and convalescent COVID-19 samples.

Two consecutive negative NP/OP PCR tests, clearance, or resolved symptoms defined Cohort 3 recovery. Sequenced input: PBMCs or T cells enriched from blood (not recorded which). The receptor was isolated from a man in his forties or fifties who had recovered from COVID-19. The gene calls are TRBV11-2 and TRBJ2-5, with TRBD2 identical over 12 bases. CDR3: CASSIALLAGGRETQYF. The DNA for the CDR3 is TGTGCCAGCAGCATAGCCCTACTAGCGGGGGGCCGGGAGACCCAGTACTTC.